These 8 T cell receptor beta chains were sequenced from one sample in a study of T-cell reconstitution after alpha-beta-depleted transplantation in children. Unique molecular identifiers were used to barcode this TCRbeta library. One entry per CDR3 protein, called by TCRdb with MiXCR from the PCR reads. Of some 290,000 distinct CDR3 sequences in the sample, more than 9% are singletons; the top ten hold over 9.5%. The sample here was PBMCs from the stem cell graft donor, taken from the stem cell graft. The source is a human donor who donated a stem cell graft to a child with SCID.

V gene TRBV5-1 combines with J gene TRBJ2-3, with a possible D match to TRBD2 (6 bases). The CDR3 is made up of 13 amino acids. Germline lookup yields CDR1 SGHRS and CDR2 YFSETQ. V was cut by 7 bases and J by 0 bases, with 9 bases left in between. CDR3 protein: CASRRGSTDTQYF. The CDR3 nucleotides read TGCGCCAGCCGCCGGGGGAGCACAGATACGCAGTATTTT.

The rearrangement links TRBV12-3 or TRBV12-4 to TRBJ1-2; TRBD1 aligns across 7 bases. After removal of 1 base from V and 5 bases from J, the junction contained 13 bases not matched to a gene. This CDR3 spans 17 amino acids. CDR3 loop: CASSLGRGRWGQYGYTF. DNA for the CDR3: TGTGCCAGCAGTTTAGGTCGCGGGAGGTGGGGACAGTATGGCTACACCTTC.

The rearrangement uses TRBV3-1 and TRBJ1-6; perhaps TRBD1 as D (5 bases). This CDR3 has 16 amino acids. Germline V gene data show CDR1 as LGHDT and CDR2 as YNNKEL (reference sequence). V lost 3 bases and J 6 bases, leaving 15 bases between the germline ends. The CDR3 reads CASSQTGTLGNSPLHF. CDR3 coding DNA: TGTGCCAGCAGCCAGACCGGGACTCTTGGTAATTCACCCCTCCACTTT. Combining the CDR3 with reference TRBV3-1 and TRBJ1-6 gives the whole variable domain DTAVSQTPKYLVTQMGNDKSIKCEQNLGHDTMYWYKQDSKKFLKIMFSYNNKELIINETVPNRFSPKSPDKAHLNLHINSLELGDSAVYFCASSQTGTLGNSPLHFGNGTRLTVT.

This clonotype was seen only a few times. The V call is TRBV27, the J call TRBJ2-7; weak D call: TRBD1 (6 bases). The V gene lost 3 bases and the J gene lost 3 bases, with 9 bases spanning the gap. The CDR3 length is 13 residues. The germline CDR1 and CDR2 sequences are MNHEY and SMNVEV (reference sequence). Here the CDR3 reads CASSFRTDYEQYF. For the CDR3, the DNA is TGTGCCAGCAGTTTTCGGACAGACTACGAGCAGTACTTC.

V and J are TRBV7-9 and TRBJ1-2; 8 positions match TRBD1. The CDR3 is 14 amino acids. Losses at the gene ends were 5 bases for V and 3 bases for J; bases not matched to a gene: 5. Germline loops: CDR1 SEHNR, CDR2 FQNEAQ (reference sequence). This CDR3 reads CASSAGQGDYGYTF. CDR3 bases: TGTGCCAGCAGCGCAGGACAGGGAGACTATGGCTACACCTTC.

This clonotype was observed a few times. This sequence joins TRBV3-1 and TRBJ2-3; 9 bases map to TRBD2. The germline V gene encodes CDR1 LGHDT and CDR2 YNNKEL (reference sequence). The length of the CDR3 is 19 residues. V was pared by 4 bases and J by 1 base, with 15 bases of the junction left unmatched. CDR3 protein: CASSPPGTSIWARTDTQYF. The CDR3 nucleotides read TGTGCCAGCAGCCCTCCTGGGACTAGCATTTGGGCTCGCACAGATACGCAGTATTTT.

In the case of this clonotype: Possible read error: a much larger clone is one base away. The chain carries TRBV5-5 and TRBJ2-1, with D uncertain. The germline gives CDR1 SGHKS, CDR2 YYEKEE (reference sequence). This CDR3 comprises 13 residues. The CDR3 DNA is TGTGCCGGCAGCTTGGTTTTGAACAATGAGCAGTTCTTC. It codes for CAGSLVLNNEQFF.

The chain combines TRBV4-2 with TRBJ2-5; D is ambiguous. The CDR3 consists of 14 residues. Germline V CDR1 and CDR2: LGHNA, YNFKEQ. With 3 bases removed from V and 2 bases from J, the gap between germline ends came to 10 bases. The CDR3, as DNA: TGTGCCAGCAGCCAGGGGATCTGGCAAGAGACCCAGTACTTC. This encodes CASSQGIWQETQYF.